The clone carrying this T cell receptor beta chain appeared a single time. Its antigen is unidentified. Noted time point: persistent/refractory GD, antithyroid drugs over 5 years with positive TRAb. Extracted PBMC RNA gave rise to the TCR library. Graves' disease was diagnosed by American Thyroid Association guidelines. The patient group derived from an endocrinology department in Xi'an, China. J lost 10 bases, V lost 0 bases, and 11 bases had no gene match. The CDR3 is 15 residues long. CDR1 is DFQATT, CDR2 SNEGSKA, per germline (reference sequence). This sample stems from a study of regulatory T cells in long-lasting Graves disease. Overall study context: Over 5 years of antithyroid drugs with positive TSH receptor antibodies was taken to mean persistent Graves' disease. Overall study findings and caveats: Newly diagnosed disease favored TRBV20-1 and TRBJ2-1 over persistent disease.

Through Arm-PCR of CDR3 regions and iRepertoire HTBI primers, TCR beta libraries were built. Using its own MiXCR run on the multiplex PCR reads, TCRdb lists one record per CDR3 protein. The sample has hundreds of thousands of distinct CDR3 sequences; less than 25% are singletons. This clonotype was sampled from a female donor with Graves disease. This specimen was peripheral blood mononuclear cells (PBMCs), taken when the disease was refractory, from a patient treated with antithyroid drugs. The genes are TRBV20-1 and TRBJ1-2; 10 positions agree with TRBD1. The CDR3 reads CSARDRDRGLFDYTF. In DNA form, the CDR3 reads TGCAGTGCTAGAGATCGGGACAGGGGTCTTTTCGACTACACCTTC.